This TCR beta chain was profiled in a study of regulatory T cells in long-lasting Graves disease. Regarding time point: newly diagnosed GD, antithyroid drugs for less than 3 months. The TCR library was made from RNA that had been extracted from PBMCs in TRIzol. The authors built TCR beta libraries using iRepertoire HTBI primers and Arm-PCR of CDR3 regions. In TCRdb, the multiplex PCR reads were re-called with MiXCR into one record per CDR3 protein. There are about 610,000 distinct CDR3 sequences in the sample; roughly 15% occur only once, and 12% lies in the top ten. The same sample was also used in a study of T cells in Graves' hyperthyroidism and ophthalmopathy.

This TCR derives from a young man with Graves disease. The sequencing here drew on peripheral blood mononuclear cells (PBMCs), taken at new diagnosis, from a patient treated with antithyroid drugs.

CDR3 in amino acids: CSARHRGTGELFF. The DNA of the CDR3 is TGCAGTGCTAGACACAGGGGCACCGGGGAGCTGTTTTTT. V and J are TRBV20-1 and TRBJ2-2, with 7 bases fitting TRBD1. Germline V gene data show CDR1 as DFQATT and CDR2 as SNEGSKA (reference sequence). J lost 4 bases, V lost 2 bases, and 1 base had no gene match. The CDR3 spans 13 residues.